This T cell receptor (beta chain) comes out of a study of blood T cell repertoires in COVID-19. Study summary: Acute and convalescent COVID-19 specimens originated in the United States, Italy and Spain.

The study assigned cohorts using participant-reported clinical history. In Cohort 3, a recovered donor had either two negative PCRs, clearance, or symptom resolution. V was cut by 8 bases and J by 1 base, with 8 bases left in between. The CDR3 covers 12 residues. CDR1 is SNHLY and CDR2 is FYNNEI in the germline V gene. Method: immunoSEQ multiplex PCR; TCRdb's copy keeps in-frame clones and lacks some. This table has roughly 160,000 clones, roughly 80% appearing once. Sequencing used PBMCs or T cells enriched from blood (not recorded which). The source is a man between 45 and 60 years old who had recovered from COVID-19. The rearrangement joins TRBV2 to TRBJ1-1, with D uncertain. CDR3 bases: TGTGCCAGCTACGGTTCGAACACTGAAGCTTTCTTT. Its translation is CASYGSNTEAFF.